This TCR beta chain was documented in a study of T cell responses to AZD1222 COVID-19 vaccine. Study-level points and caveats: Females outnumbered males among donors, who were mostly white British; clonal diversity was possibly underestimated. Reports say nearly half of spike-specific TCRs go after unmutated variant regions.

The repertoire was sequenced with immunoSEQ multiplex PCR; TCRdb's copy has only in-frame clones and lacks some. This sample has roughly 150,000 clones, with roughly 92% found just once. Trimming removed 4 bases at V and 5 bases at J, with 18 bases between. Germline V CDR1 and CDR2: MNHEY, SVGEGT. The CDR3 contains 16 residues. A remark on this clone: Its antigen is undetermined.

This receptor was obtained from an adult who received the AZD1222 COVID-19 vaccine. The chain carries TRBV6-2 or TRBV6-3 and TRBJ1-5; D perhaps matches TRBD1 (5 bases). Specimen: peripheral blood, collected 28 days after the second AZD1222 dose. CDR3 sequence (DNA): TGTGCCAGCAGTTCCGCCTGGGCAGGGAGGGATCAGCCCCAGCATTTT. This sequence encodes CASSSAWAGRDQPQHF.